Listed here is a single T cell receptor (beta chain). Which antigen it targets is not known. This sample was taken from a study of T cells expressing NK-cell markers (dated by TCRdb to 2018 to 2021). For the study in its entirety: In sorted CD3+CD56+NKG2C+, CD3+CD56+NKG2C- and CD3+CD56-NKG2C+ T-cell subsets from roughly 8 donors, TCR beta-chain repertoires were profiled. Randomly selected healthy volunteers, three men and five women, were used as the eight sequenced donors. Of the eight sequenced donors, seven were found to be HCMV-seropositive and one was found to be HCMV-seronegative. Libraries were sequenced as 2 x 150 bp reads on Illumina HiSeq 2000/2500, MiSeq or NextSeq. General study outcomes and caveats: For roughly six donors, the dominant CD3+CD56+NKG2C+ clonotypes were among the top 10 CD8+ clonotypes and accounted for roughly 1.0-8% of CD8+ T cells. It remained unclear whether the expanded NKG2C-expressing T cell clones were specific for HCMV antigens. Those dominant clonotypes were again the most abundant among CD3+CD56-NKG2C+ cells in a handful of donors, at about 25-60.1%.

HCMV serostatus was determined by detecting HCMV-specific IgG in serum with a commercial ELISA kit. Peripheral blood mononuclear cells were isolated from blood by Ficoll density gradient centrifugation. TCRdb names Illumina HiSeq 2000 as the instrument used. 5'RACE template switching, by which a universal primer site and unique molecular identifiers were added, was used to make TCR beta cDNA libraries. Synthesis of cDNA was primed from the TCR beta constant segment and was followed by two consecutive PCR amplification steps. The study's own analysis went as follows. MIGEC was used to demultiplex reads and group reads by UMI, and MiTCR was used to assemble and quantify clonotypes. To exclude erroneous sequences, any TCR cDNA sequence not supported by at least two reads was discarded. The tcR package was used for downstream repertoire analysis, and clonotypes were matched across fractions by CDR3 nucleotide sequence plus V segment. Antigen specificity was annotated against VDJdb with VDJmatch, allowing one amino acid substitution in CDR3. TCRdb reprocessed the reads, and each CDR3 protein sequence is entered once, without DNA. What appears here as the V and J calls and clone size reflects TCRdb's work, not the paper's. The sample has some 300,000 distinct CDR3 sequences on record. Clones ranked in the top ten supply under 0.5% of the sample.

The sequence was obtained from a man aged 18 to 29 in good health. Donor details come from another sample of the same person, matched by shared clones. Material: blood T cells: a sorted CD56 or NKG2C T cell subset, CD4+ or CD8+ T cells, or bulk PBMC T cells (not recorded which).

The CDR3: CASTRDAGFHEQFF. Recombination joined TRBV6-1 with TRBJ2-1; TCRdb calls TRBD1, which cannot be checked without DNA. Via the germline V gene, CDR1 is MNHNS and CDR2 SASEGT. Reading from cysteine to phenylalanine, the CDR3 counts 14 amino acids. DNA for this receptor is not on file.